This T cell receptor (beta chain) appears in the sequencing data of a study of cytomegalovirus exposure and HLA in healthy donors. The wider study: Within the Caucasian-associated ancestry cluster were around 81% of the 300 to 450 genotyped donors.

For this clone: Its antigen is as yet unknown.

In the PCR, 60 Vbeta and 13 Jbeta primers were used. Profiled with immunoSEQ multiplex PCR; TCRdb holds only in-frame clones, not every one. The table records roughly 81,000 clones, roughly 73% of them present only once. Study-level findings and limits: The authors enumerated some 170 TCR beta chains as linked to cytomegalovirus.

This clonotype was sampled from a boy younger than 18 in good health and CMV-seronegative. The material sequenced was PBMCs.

The CDR3 sequence is CASSTGQKNTEAFF. CDR3 sequence (DNA): TGTGCCAGTAGTACGGGACAAAAGAACACTGAAGCTTTCTTT. The chain has TRBV19 and TRBJ1-1; D possibly corresponds to TRBD1 (6 bases). The length of the CDR3 is 14 residues. With 4 bases removed from V and 1 base from J, the gap between germline ends came to 10 bases. In germline, CDR1 is LNHDA, CDR2 SQIVND (reference sequence).